These 2 T cell receptor beta chains came from one sample sequenced in a study of blood T cells in healthy people across ages. It was with a sample-barcoded 5' primer and a J-beta primer mix that a second PCR of about 6 to 12 cycles was run. A single record per CDR3 protein comes from TCRdb applying MiXCR to the 5' RACE reads. Of around 1,600,000 distinct CDR3 sequences in the sample, approximately 42% were seen once. The sample consisted of blood. These receptors were obtained from a woman between 18 and 30 years old in good health.

V and J are TRBV10-3 and TRBJ1-2; 7 positions agree with TRBD1. With V trimmed by 9 bases and J by 0 bases, 7 bases remained unmatched. Germline CDR1 ENHRY, CDR2 SYGVKD. This CDR3 has 14 amino acids. The CDR3 nucleotides are TGTGCCATTCGCGAGGGGGCCTCTAACTATGGCTACACCTTC. This translates into CAIREGASNYGYTF.

This chain connects TRBV29-1 to TRBJ2-1; no firm D call. The CDR3 totals 12 residues. Trimming stripped 2 bases from V and 4 bases from J, with 6 bases between. CDR1 and CDR2 from the germline V gene are SQVTM and ANQGSEA. DNA of the CDR3: TGCAGCGTTGAACAACAATACAATGAGCAGTTCTTC. This gives the protein CSVEQQYNEQFF.